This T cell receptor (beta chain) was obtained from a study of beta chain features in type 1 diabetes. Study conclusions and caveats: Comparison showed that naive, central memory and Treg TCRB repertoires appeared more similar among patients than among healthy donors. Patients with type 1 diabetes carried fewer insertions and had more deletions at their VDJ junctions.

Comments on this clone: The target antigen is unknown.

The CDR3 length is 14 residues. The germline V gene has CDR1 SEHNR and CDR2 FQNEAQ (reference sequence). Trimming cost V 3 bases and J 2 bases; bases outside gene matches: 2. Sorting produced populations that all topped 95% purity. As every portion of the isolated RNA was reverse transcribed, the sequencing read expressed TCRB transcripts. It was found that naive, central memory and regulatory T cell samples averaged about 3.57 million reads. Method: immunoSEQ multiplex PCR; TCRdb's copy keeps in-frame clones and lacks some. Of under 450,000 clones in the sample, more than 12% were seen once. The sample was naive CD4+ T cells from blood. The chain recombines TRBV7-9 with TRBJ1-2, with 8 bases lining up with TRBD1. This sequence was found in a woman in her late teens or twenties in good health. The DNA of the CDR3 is TGTGCCAGCAGCTTGGACAGGGAGAACTATGGCTACACCTTC. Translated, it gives CASSLDRENYGYTF.